This T cell receptor (beta chain) is from a study of T-cell reconstitution after alpha-beta-depleted transplantation in children. Overall study findings and caveats: Reports say that about two months after transplant, the alpha-beta T cells came out of several hundred graft clones that had expanded. Newly made T cells mostly supplied T-cell counts and diversity one year after transplant. The study traced high day-60 TCRbeta diversity in some patients to surviving recipient T cells and thymic progenitors.

Comment on this clonotype: Its antigen is undetermined.

TCRbeta library preparation incorporated unique molecular identifiers. TCRdb called the PCR reads again in MiXCR, with one record for every CDR3 protein. Of 900,000 or so distinct CDR3 sequences listed, roughly 15% are singletons. The germline gives CDR1 SGHKS, CDR2 YYEKEE (reference sequence). Trimming removed 3 bases at V and 2 bases at J, with 12 bases between. The CDR3 spans 14 residues. The starting material was PBMCs, mostly from graft donor cells, obtained 360 days after TCRalphabeta/CD19-depleted stem cell transplant. This rearrangement joins TRBV5-5 to TRBJ2-7; a weak D match, TRBD2 (5 bases). This receptor was obtained from a male patient between 5 and 17 years old who had a stem cell transplant for acute lymphoblastic leukemia, so the T cells may come from the graft donor. Written as DNA, the CDR3 is TGTGCCAGCAGCTGGGTAGGACTGACCTACGAGCAGTACTTC. Translating it yields CASSWVGLTYEQYF. Full variable domain (missing parts from reference TRBV5-5 and TRBJ2-7): DAGVTQSPTHLIKTRGQQVTLRCSPISGHKSVSWYQQVLGQGPQFIFQYYEKEERGRGNFPDRFSARQFPNYSSELNVNALLLGDSALYLCASSWVGLTYEQYFGPGTRLTVT.